Shown below are 25 T cell receptor beta chains from a single sample sequenced in a study of PD-1 blockade in mismatch repair-deficient tumors. Assay: immunoSEQ multiplex PCR; the TCRdb copy retains only in-frame clones and omits some. The sample consists of over 100,000 clones, about 80% of them appearing once. The starting material was peripheral blood, obtained 60 to 65 weeks after starting pembrolizumab. These receptor sequences come from an adult with mismatch repair-deficient cancer.

The chain is built from TRBV28 and TRBJ2-3; D not resolved. V lost 5 bases to trimming and J lost 2 bases, with 14 bases between them. Germline V gives CDR1 MDHEN, CDR2 SYDVKM. This CDR3 has 15 residues. In DNA form, the CDR3 reads TGTGCCAGCAGTACCAGACCCTTGAACACAGATACGCAGTATTTT. This codes for CASSTRPLNTDTQYF. Full variable domain (rest looked up from reference TRBV28 and TRBJ2-3): DVKVTQSSRYLVKRTGEKVFLECVQDMDHENMFWYRQDPGLGLRLIYFSYDVKMKEKGDIPEGYSVSREKKERFSLILESASTNQTSMYLCASSTRPLNTDTQYFGPGTRLTVL.

The genes are TRBV25-1 and TRBJ1-5; no reliable D call. CDR3 length: 12 residues. V lost 3 bases and J lost 5, with 5 bases in between. CDR1 and CDR2 (germline): MGHDK, SYGVNS. DNA for the CDR3: TGTGCCAGCAGTGACAATTATCAGCCCCAGCATTTT. This codes for CASSDNYQPQHF.

The V gene is TRBV10-3, the J gene TRBJ1-1, with 8 positions matching TRBD1. V trimming: 3 bases; J trimming: 1 base; junction bases outside the gene matches: 4. CDR3 length equals 15 residues. Germline CDR1 reads ENHRY; CDR2 reads SYGVKD. The CDR3 region is CAISEWDRSNTEAFF. CDR3 bases: TGTGCCATCAGTGAATGGGACAGGTCGAACACTGAAGCTTTCTTT.

The chain combines TRBV30 with TRBJ2-7, with 7 bases lining up with TRBD1. The CDR3 extends over 14 amino acids. Losses at the gene ends were 3 bases for V and 6 bases for J; bases not matched to a gene: 11. Germline assignment: CDR1 GTSNPN and CDR2 SVGIG (reference sequence). CDR3 sequence (DNA): TGTGCCTGGAGAGACAGGGCGAGAGCTGTCGAGCAGTACTTC. It encodes CAWRDRARAVEQYF.

The chain joins TRBV4-1 to TRBJ2-7, with a possible D match to TRBD1 (6 bases). CDR1 and CDR2 from the germline V gene are MGHRA and YSYEKL. Trimming stripped 5 bases from V and 4 bases from J, with 12 bases between. The CDR3 covers 13 residues. CDR3 sequence reads: CASSLVRGYEQYF. As DNA, the CDR3 is TGCGCCAGCAGCTTGGTCAGGGGATACGAGCAGTACTTC.

The CDR3 here is CASHQQVTGEQYF. The CDR3 DNA follows: TGTGCCAGCCACCAACAGGTTACTGGTGAGCAGTACTTC. The chain carries TRBV11-2 and TRBJ2-7; the D gene is possibly TRBD1 (5 bases). The CDR3 extends over 13 amino acids. V dropped 8 bases and J dropped 7 bases, with 18 bases sitting between them. CDR1 is SGHAT and CDR2 is FQNNGV in the germline V gene.

This clone was counted many times. The chain combines TRBV6-5 with TRBJ1-1; 7 positions agree with TRBD1. Germline V gene lookup returns CDR1 MNHEY and CDR2 SVGAGI. The V segment lost 6 bases and the J segment 1 base; nucleotides outside the gene matches: 5. This CDR3 contains 14 residues. The CDR3 here is CASSSYRGNTEAFF. The CDR3 nucleotides are TGTGCCAGCAGCAGTTACAGGGGGAACACTGAAGCTTTCTTT.

The chain couples TRBV5-6 to TRBJ2-5; no firm D call. This CDR3 region has 14 residues. CDR1 and CDR2 (germline): SGHDT, YYEEEE. Trimming shortened V by 5 bases and J by 2 bases, and 13 bases separated the two germline ends. CDR3 loop: CASRQRKSQETQYF. The CDR3 nucleotides are TGTGCCAGCAGACAACGAAAAAGTCAAGAGACCCAGTACTTC.

This rearrangement joins TRBV7-8 to TRBJ2-5; D possibly corresponds to TRBD2 (6 bases). Trimming left V 4 bases short and J 0 bases short, with 15 bases between. Per germline, CDR1 SGHVS and CDR2 FQNEAQ. This CDR3 has 16 residues. The CDR3 loop reads CASSSVGTAYQETQYF. CDR3 nucleotides: TGTGCCAGCAGCTCAGTTGGGACTGCGTACCAAGAGACCCAGTACTTC. Full variable domain (missing parts from reference TRBV7-8 and TRBJ2-5): GAGVSQSPRYKVAKRGQDVALRCDPISGHVSLFWYQQALGQGPEFLTYFQNEAQLDKSGLPSDRFFAERPEGSVSTLKIQRTQQEDSAVYLCASSSVGTAYQETQYFGPGTRLLVL.

As DNA, the CDR3 is TGTGCCAGCAGCCAAGTGGCCCACCGGGGAGAGACCCAGTACTTC. It is translated as CASSQVAHRGETQYF. J is TRBJ2-5 and V is TRBV14; D might be TRBD2 (5 bases). This CDR3 region has 15 residues. The V and J ends lost 1 base and 4 bases respectively, with 13 bases between them. CDR1 and CDR2 from the germline V gene are SGHDN and FVKESK.

The rearrangement links TRBV7-3 to TRBJ2-3; no clear D gene. Germline V lookup: CDR1 SGHTA, CDR2 FQGTGA. The CDR3 is 14 amino acids. Trimming pared 2 bases from V and 4 bases from J, leaving 10 bases between. Here the CDR3 reads CASSLGVGSDTQYF. CDR3 DNA: TGTGCCAGCAGCTTAGGGGTGGGGTCAGATACGCAGTATTTT.

This chain uses TRBV30 with TRBJ1-3; D call uncertain. V lost 3 bases and J 3 bases, leaving 6 bases between the germline ends. The CDR3 has 12 amino acids. Germline lookup yields CDR1 GTSNPN and CDR2 SVGIG (reference sequence). CDR3 sequence reads: CAWSPLGNTIYF. CDR3 nucleotide sequence: TGTGCCTGGAGCCCCCTTGGAAACACCATATATTTT.

The chain carries TRBV5-4 and TRBJ1-4; weak D call: TRBD1 (6 bases). The germline V and J ends were trimmed by 0 bases and 6 bases, with 18 bases remaining between them. CDR1 and CDR2 (germline): SGHNT, YYREEE (reference sequence). CDR3 size: 17 residues. The CDR3 DNA is TGTGCCAGCAGCTTGGGGACCGGGGGCACCCCCTATGAAAAACTGTTTTTT. Translated: CASSLGTGGTPYEKLFF.

The V gene is TRBV5-6, the J gene TRBJ2-7; tentative D call: TRBD1 (5 bases). This CDR3 comprises 13 residues. The germline V gene has CDR1 SGHDT and CDR2 YYEEEE. V was clipped by 0 bases and J by 7 bases, with 11 bases between them. CDR3: CASSLVQGDEQYF. The CDR3 DNA reads TGTGCCAGCAGCTTGGTGCAGGGTGATGAGCAGTACTTC.

The genes are TRBV4-1 and TRBJ2-5, with 13 positions matching TRBD2. With V trimmed by 1 base and J by 4 bases, 0 bases remained unmatched. CDR3 length: 15 residues. The germline CDR1 and CDR2 sequences are MGHRA and YSYEKL. CDR3: CASSQGTSGRETQYF. In DNA, the CDR3 is TGCGCCAGCAGCCAAGGGACTAGCGGGAGAGAGACCCAGTACTTC.

This sequence joins TRBV5-1 and TRBJ2-2; D is perhaps TRBD1 (6 bases). From germline, CDR1 is SGHRS and CDR2 YFSETQ. The CDR3 totals 15 residues. V lost 4 bases to trimming and J lost 1 base, with 11 bases between them. DNA for the CDR3: TGCGCCAGCAGCGTGGACAGCCTGAACACCGGGGAGCTGTTTTTT. This sequence encodes CASSVDSLNTGELFF.

This clone was observed a single time. The gene calls are TRBV11-3 and TRBJ2-2; TRBD1 matches at 7 bases. The length of the CDR3 is 15 residues. V lost 4 bases to trimming and J lost 5 bases; unmatched junction nucleotides: 7. Germline V gives CDR1 SGHNT, CDR2 YENEEA. The CDR3 sequence: CASSSGQIITGELFF. The CDR3, as DNA: TGTGCCAGCAGCTCGGGACAGATTATAACCGGGGAGCTGTTTTTT.

This clone came up once. This chain uses TRBV30 with TRBJ2-5; D may match TRBD1 or TRBD2 (5 bases each). Germline V gives CDR1 GTSNPN, CDR2 SVGIG (reference sequence). The CDR3 totals 14 residues. Trimming pared 0 bases from V and 2 bases from J, leaving 10 bases between. As DNA, the CDR3 is TGTGCCTGGAGTGTCGGTGGGGGACAAGAGACCCAGTACTTC. Its translation: CAWSVGGGQETQYF.

The chain has TRBV4-1 and TRBJ1-1; D not certain. The V and J ends lost 0 bases and 0 bases respectively, with 14 bases between them. The CDR3 extends over 17 amino acids. In germline, CDR1 is MGHRA, CDR2 YSYEKL. The CDR3: CASSQDSTWQMNTEAFF. In nucleotides, the CDR3 is TGCGCCAGCAGCCAAGATAGCACGTGGCAGATGAACACTGAAGCTTTCTTT.

This clone was detected only a few times. The chain combines TRBV6-5 with TRBJ2-6; D gene unclear. V shed 2 bases and J shed 2 bases, with 10 bases lying between them. This CDR3 comprises 16 residues. Germline V gene data show CDR1 as MNHEY and CDR2 as SVGAGI. CDR3 sequence reads: CASSYLDQTGANVLTF. CDR3 in DNA: TGTGCCAGCAGTTACCTCGATCAGACTGGGGCCAACGTCCTGACTTTC.

The V gene is TRBV27, the J gene TRBJ1-5; 9 bases are a match to TRBD1. This CDR3 region has 14 residues. Germline V gene sequence: CDR1 MNHEY, CDR2 SMNVEV (reference sequence). The V segment lost 2 bases and the J segment 5 bases; nucleotides outside the gene matches: 1. CDR3 sequence: CASSLGTGYQPQHF. DNA for the CDR3: TGTGCCAGCAGTTTAGGGACAGGGTATCAGCCCCAGCATTTT.

The rearrangement links TRBV18 to TRBJ2-1, with 10 bases lining up with TRBD2. CDR3 length equals 15 residues. Germline CDR1 reads KGHSH; CDR2 reads LQKENI. J was trimmed by 6 bases and V by 2 bases; bases with no gene match: 4. The CDR3 DNA sequence: TGTGCCAGCTCACCAGCAGCGGGAGGGCTCAATGAGCAGTTCTTC. Translated, it gives CASSPAAGGLNEQFF. The whole variable domain, remainder taken from reference TRBV18 and TRBJ2-1, is NAGVMQNPRHLVRRRGQEARLRCSPMKGHSHVYWYRQLPEEGLKFMVYLQKENIIDESGMPKERFSAEFPKEGPSILRIQQVVRGDSAAYFCASSPAAGGLNEQFFGPGTRLTVL.

The V gene is TRBV6-1, the J gene TRBJ2-3; 14 nucleotides align to TRBD2. The CDR3 totals 17 residues. Looked up from germline, CDR1 is MNHNS and CDR2 is SASEGT. The junction had 6 bases not matched to a gene; V was cut back by 4 bases and J by 3 bases. CDR3 bases: TGTGCCAGCAGTGGACTAGCGGGAGGGCCGGGGACAGATACGCAGTATTTT. It is translated as CASSGLAGGPGTDTQYF.

This clone occurred a few times. The chain links TRBV19 to TRBJ1-5; possible D gene TRBD1, 6 bases. V was pared by 5 bases and J by 1 base, with 12 bases between. CDR3 size: 15 residues. CDR1 and CDR2 from the germline V gene are LNHDA and SQIVND (reference sequence). As DNA, the CDR3 is TGTGCCAGTAGTGCCCAGGGGTTAAGCAATCAGCCCCAGCATTTT. Protein sequence: CASSAQGLSNQPQHF.

The CDR3 region is CASSLVSGAGEQYF. The CDR3 DNA sequence: TGTGCCAGCAGCTTAGTTTCTGGGGCGGGCGAGCAGTACTTC. The chain uses TRBV7-6 and TRBJ2-7; perhaps D is TRBD1 or TRBD2 (5 bases each). The CDR3 totals 14 residues. The V and J ends lost 1 base and 6 bases respectively, with 13 bases between them. Germline V gives CDR1 SGHVS, CDR2 FNYEAQ.